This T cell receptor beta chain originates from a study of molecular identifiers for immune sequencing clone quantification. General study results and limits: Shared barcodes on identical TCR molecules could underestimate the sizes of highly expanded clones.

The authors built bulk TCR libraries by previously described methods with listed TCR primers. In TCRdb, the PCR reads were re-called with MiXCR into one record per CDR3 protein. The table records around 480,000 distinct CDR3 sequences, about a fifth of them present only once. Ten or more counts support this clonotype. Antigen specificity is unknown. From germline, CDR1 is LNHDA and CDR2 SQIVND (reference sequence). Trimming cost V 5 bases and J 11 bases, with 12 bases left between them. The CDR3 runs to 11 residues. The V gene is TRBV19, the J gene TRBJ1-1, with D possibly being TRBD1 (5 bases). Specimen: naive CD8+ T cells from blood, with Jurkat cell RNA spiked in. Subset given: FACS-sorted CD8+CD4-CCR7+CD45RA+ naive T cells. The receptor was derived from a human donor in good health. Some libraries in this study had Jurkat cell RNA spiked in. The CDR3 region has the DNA TGTGCCAGTAGTTCTAGGGGAGAGGCTTTCTTT. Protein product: CASSSRGEAFF.